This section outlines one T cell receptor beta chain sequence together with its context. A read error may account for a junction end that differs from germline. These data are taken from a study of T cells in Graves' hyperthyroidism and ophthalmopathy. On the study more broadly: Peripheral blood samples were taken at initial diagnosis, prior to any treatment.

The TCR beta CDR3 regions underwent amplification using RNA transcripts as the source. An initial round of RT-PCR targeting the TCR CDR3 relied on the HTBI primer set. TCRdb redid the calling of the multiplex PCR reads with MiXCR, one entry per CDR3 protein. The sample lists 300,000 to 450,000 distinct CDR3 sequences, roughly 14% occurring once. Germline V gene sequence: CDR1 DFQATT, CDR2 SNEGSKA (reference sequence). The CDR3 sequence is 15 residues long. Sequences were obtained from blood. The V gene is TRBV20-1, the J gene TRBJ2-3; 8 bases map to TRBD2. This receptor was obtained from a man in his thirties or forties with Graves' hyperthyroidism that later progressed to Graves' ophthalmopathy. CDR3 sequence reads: CSARGGAGGKDTQCF. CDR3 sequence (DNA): TGCAGTGCTAGGGGCGGGGCGGGGGGCAAAGATACGCAGTGTTTT.